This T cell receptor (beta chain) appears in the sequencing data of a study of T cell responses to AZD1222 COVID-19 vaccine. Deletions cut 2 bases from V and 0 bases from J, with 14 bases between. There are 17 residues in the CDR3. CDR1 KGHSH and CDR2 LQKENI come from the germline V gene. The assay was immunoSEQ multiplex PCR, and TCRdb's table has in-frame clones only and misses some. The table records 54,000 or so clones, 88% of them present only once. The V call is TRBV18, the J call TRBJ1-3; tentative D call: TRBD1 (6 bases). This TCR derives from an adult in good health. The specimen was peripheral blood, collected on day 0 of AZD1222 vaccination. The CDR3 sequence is CASSPGGPGPSGNTIYF. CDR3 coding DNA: TGTGCCAGCTCACCAGGGGGGCCCGGCCCCTCTGGAAACACCATATATTTT.